Listed below are T cell receptor beta chains from one sample, sequenced in a study of cytomegalovirus exposure and HLA in healthy donors. Using immunoSEQ multiplex PCR, the repertoire was profiled, and TCRdb retains in-frame clones only, with some absent. Here the sample spans some 160,000 clones, less than 90% being singletons. Sample: PBMCs. These receptors came from a man younger than 35 in good health and CMV-seronegative. CDR3s include the opening cysteine and the closing phenylalanine or tryptophan. D genes are given only for firm matches. Size is stated for part of the rows, as once, few or many counts, or as a class when the clone is expanded.

length: 17
J: TRBJ2-3
D: TRBD2
V: TRBV13
size: -
DNA: TGTGCCAGCAGCCCCCGGACTAGCGGGAGTGGCACAGATACGCAGTATTTT
CDR3: CASSPRTSGSGTDTQYF

length: 16
J: TRBJ2-1
D: TRBD2
V: TRBV25-1
size: -
DNA: TGTGCCAGCCAATCCAGCGGGACTGAGTCCTACAATGAGCAGTTCTTC
CDR3: CASQSSGTESYNEQFF

length: 15
J: TRBJ1-2
D: TRBD1
V: TRBV29-1
size: -
DNA: TGCAGCGTTGAAATGGGGGCAGGGGGCGCTTATGGCTACACCTTC
CDR3: CSVEMGAGGAYGYTF

length: 15
J: TRBJ2-5
D: -
V: TRBV7-3
size: -
DNA: TGTGCCAGCAGCCACCGAGGCCGGGTCGGAGAGACCCAGTACTTC
CDR3: CASSHRGRVGETQYF

length: 12
J: TRBJ2-1
D: -
V: TRBV7-9
size: few
DNA: TGTGCCAGCAGCGTATACACGAATGAGCAGTTCTTC
CDR3: CASSVYTNEQFF

length: 12
J: TRBJ1-2
D: TRBD1
V: TRBV19
size: once
DNA: TGTGCCAGTAGGACAGGGGTCTATGGCTACACCTTC
CDR3: CASRTGVYGYTF

length: 15
J: TRBJ2-6
D: -
V: TRBV4-1
size: -
DNA: TGCGCCAGCAGCCAATCCTGGACAGCAAAAACAGTCCTGACTTTC
CDR3: CASSQSWTAKTVLTF

length: 15
J: TRBJ2-3
D: -
V: TRBV15
size: -
DNA: TGTGCCACCAGCAGAATGAGGGAAGGCACAGATACGCAGTATTTT
CDR3: CATSRMREGTDTQYF

length: 17
J: TRBJ2-3
D: TRBD2
V: TRBV4-1
size: -
DNA: TGCGCCAGCAGCCAAGAAAGCCCTAGCGGGATGGACCATACGCAGTATTTT
CDR3: CASSQESPSGMDHTQYF

length: 15
J: TRBJ2-7
D: TRBD2
V: TRBV5-1
size: -
DNA: TGCGCCAGCAGCGCCAGCGGGGACCTCTCCTACGAGCAGTACTTC
CDR3: CASSASGDLSYEQYF

length: 16
J: TRBJ2-1
D: TRBD2
V: TRBV27
size: -
DNA: TGTGCCAGCAGTTTATACCGGGGGGAAATCCACAATGAGCAGTTCTTC
CDR3: CASSLYRGEIHNEQFF

length: 14
J: TRBJ1-5
D: -
V: TRBV7-9
size: -
DNA: TGTGCCAGCAGCTTCAACGGGGAAAATCAGCCCCAGCATTTT
CDR3: CASSFNGENQPQHF

length: 16
J: TRBJ2-2
D: -
V: TRBV10-3
size: -
DNA: TGTGCCATCAGCGTTTGGGGGGAGTTCAACACCGGGGAGCTGTTTTTT
CDR3: CAISVWGEFNTGELFF

length: 11
J: TRBJ2-7
D: -
V: TRBV7-2
size: -
DNA: TGTGCCAGCAGCCCTTCCTACGAGCAGTACTTC
CDR3: CASSPSYEQYF

length: 20
J: TRBJ2-3
D: TRBD2
V: TRBV27
size: few
DNA: TGTGCCAGCAGTTTATCCGCCGGGACTAGCGGGAGGGCAGGTTCAGATACGCAGTATTTT
CDR3: CASSLSAGTSGRAGSDTQYF

length: 16
J: TRBJ2-6
D: -
V: TRBV7-8
size: -
DNA: TGTGCCAGCAGCTTAGCGGACAGCTCTGGGGCCAACGTCCTGACTTTC
CDR3: CASSLADSSGANVLTF

length: 13
J: TRBJ2-1
D: -
V: TRBV5-6
size: -
DNA: TGTGCCAGCAGCTGGACAGCTTACAATGAGCAGTTCTTC
CDR3: CASSWTAYNEQFF

length: 15
J: TRBJ2-7
D: TRBD2
V: TRBV11-2
size: -
DNA: TGTGCCAGCAGCTTAGGAAGCGGGGGGCCTTCGGAGCAGTACTTC
CDR3: CASSLGSGGPSEQYF

length: 17
J: TRBJ1-3
D: -
V: TRBV7-9
size: -
DNA: TGTGCCAGCAGCCACCCCCGGGACAAGGACTTGGGAAACACCATATATTTT
CDR3: CASSHPRDKDLGNTIYF

length: 13
J: TRBJ1-2
D: -
V: TRBV19
size: -
DNA: TGTGCCAGTAGTATCATGGGGCCCTCTAGCTACACCTTC
CDR3: CASSIMGPSSYTF

length: 16
J: TRBJ2-2
D: TRBD1
V: TRBV5-4
size: -
DNA: TGTGCCAGCAGCTGGGGGACAGTACCCGTTGGGGGGGAGCTGTTTTTT
CDR3: CASSWGTVPVGGELFF

length: 14
J: TRBJ1-1
D: TRBD1
V: TRBV29-1
size: -
DNA: TGCAGCGTTAGGCCGGGACAGGGGTTAACTGAAGCTTTCTTT
CDR3: CSVRPGQGLTEAFF

length: 15
J: TRBJ1-6
D: -
V: TRBV18
size: -
DNA: TGTGCCAGCTCACCGGGCAGGGGAGATAATTCACCCCTCCACTTT
CDR3: CASSPGRGDNSPLHF

length: 15
J: TRBJ1-5
D: TRBD1
V: TRBV19
size: -
DNA: TGTGCCAGTAGTAACTGGGACAGGGGGCAGGAGCCCCAGCATTTT
CDR3: CASSNWDRGQEPQHF

length: 14
J: TRBJ1-6
D: TRBD1
V: TRBV6-5
size: -
DNA: TGTGCCAGCAGTTATGGACAGGGAAACTCACCCCTCCACTTT
CDR3: CASSYGQGNSPLHF

length: 15
J: TRBJ1-1
D: TRBD1
V: TRBV19
size: once
DNA: TGTGCCAGTAGTACGACAGGGGGTTTGAACACTGAAGCTTTCTTT
CDR3: CASSTTGGLNTEAFF

length: 15
J: TRBJ2-3
D: TRBD2
V: TRBV28
size: -
DNA: TGTGCCAGCAGTTCGGCTAGCGGAAACACAGATACGCAGTATTTT
CDR3: CASSSASGNTDTQYF

length: 12
J: TRBJ1-5
D: TRBD1
V: TRBV15
size: -
DNA: TGTGCCACCAGGGACAGGGCGACGCCCCAGCATTTT
CDR3: CATRDRATPQHF

length: 17
J: TRBJ2-3
D: -
V: TRBV19
size: few
DNA: TGTGCCAGTAGCAATTCCCCGCCAGGGGCAGGGAGCGATACGCAGTATTTT
CDR3: CASSNSPPGAGSDTQYF

length: 13
J: TRBJ2-1
D: -
V: TRBV4-3
size: -
DNA: TGCGCCAGCAGCCAAGATCAGCTAGCCCAGCAGTTCTTC
CDR3: CASSQDQLAQQFF

length: 14
J: TRBJ2-7
D: TRBD1
V: TRBV4-1
size: -
DNA: TGCGCCAGCAGCCTGGGACAGGGTTCTTACGAGCAGTACTTC
CDR3: CASSLGQGSYEQYF